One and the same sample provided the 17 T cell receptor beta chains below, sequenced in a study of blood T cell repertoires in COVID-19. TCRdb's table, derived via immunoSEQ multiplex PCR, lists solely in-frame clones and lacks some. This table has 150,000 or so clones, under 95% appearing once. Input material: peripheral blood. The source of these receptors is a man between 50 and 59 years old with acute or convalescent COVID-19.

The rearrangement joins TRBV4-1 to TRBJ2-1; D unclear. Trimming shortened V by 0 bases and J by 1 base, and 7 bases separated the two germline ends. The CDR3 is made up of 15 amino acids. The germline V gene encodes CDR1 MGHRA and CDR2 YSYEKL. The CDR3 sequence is CASSQDLVSYNEQFF. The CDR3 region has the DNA TGCGCCAGCAGCCAAGATCTTGTTTCCTACAATGAGCAGTTCTTC.

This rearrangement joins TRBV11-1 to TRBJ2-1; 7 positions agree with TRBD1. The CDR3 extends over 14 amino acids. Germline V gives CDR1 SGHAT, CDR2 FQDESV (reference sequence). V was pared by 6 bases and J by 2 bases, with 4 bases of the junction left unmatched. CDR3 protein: CASRYQGAYNEQFF. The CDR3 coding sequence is TGTGCCAGCAGATATCAGGGGGCCTACAATGAGCAGTTCTTC. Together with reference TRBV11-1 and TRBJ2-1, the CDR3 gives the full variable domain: EAEVAQSPRYKITEKSQAVAFWCDPISGHATLYWYRQILGQGPELLVQFQDESVVDDSQLPKDRFSAERLKGVDSTLKIQPAELGDSAMYLCASRYQGAYNEQFFGPGTRLTVL.

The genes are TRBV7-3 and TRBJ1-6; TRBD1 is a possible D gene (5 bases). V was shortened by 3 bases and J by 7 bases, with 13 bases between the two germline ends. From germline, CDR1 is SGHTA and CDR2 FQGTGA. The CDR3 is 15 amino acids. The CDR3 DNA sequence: TGTGCCAGCAGCTTGCTAGGGACTAGGAATTCACCCCTCCACTTT. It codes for CASSLLGTRNSPLHF. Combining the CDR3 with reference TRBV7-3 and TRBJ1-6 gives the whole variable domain GAGVSQTPSNKVTEKGKYVELRCDPISGHTALYWYRQSLGQGPEFLIYFQGTGAADDSGLPNDRFFAVRPEGSVSTLKIQRTERGDSAVYLCASSLLGTRNSPLHFGNGTRLTVT.

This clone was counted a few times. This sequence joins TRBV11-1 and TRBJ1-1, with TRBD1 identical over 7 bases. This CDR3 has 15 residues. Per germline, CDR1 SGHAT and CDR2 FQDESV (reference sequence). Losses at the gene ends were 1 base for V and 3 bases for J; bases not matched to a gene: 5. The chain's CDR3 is CASSLGRTGHTEAFF. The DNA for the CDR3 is TGTGCCAGCAGCTTAGGGCGGACAGGCCACACTGAAGCTTTCTTT.

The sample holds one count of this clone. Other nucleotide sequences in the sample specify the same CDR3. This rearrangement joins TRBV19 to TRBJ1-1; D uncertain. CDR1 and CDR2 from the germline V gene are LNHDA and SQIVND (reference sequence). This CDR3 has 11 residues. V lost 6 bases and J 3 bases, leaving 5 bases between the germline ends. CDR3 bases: TGTGCCAGTAGCGTCGACACTGAAGCTTTCTTT. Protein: CASSVDTEAFF. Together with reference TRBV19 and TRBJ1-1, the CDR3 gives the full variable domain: DGGITQSPKYLFRKEGQNVTLSCEQNLNHDAMYWYRQDPGQGLRLIYYSQIVNDFQKGDIAEGYSVSREKKESFPLTVTSAQKNPTAFYLCASSVDTEAFFGQGTRLTVV.

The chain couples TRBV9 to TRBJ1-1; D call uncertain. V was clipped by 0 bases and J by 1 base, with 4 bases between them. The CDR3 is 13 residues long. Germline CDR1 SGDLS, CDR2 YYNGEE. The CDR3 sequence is CASSVGANTEAFF. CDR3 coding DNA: TGTGCCAGCAGCGTAGGAGCGAACACTGAAGCTTTCTTT.

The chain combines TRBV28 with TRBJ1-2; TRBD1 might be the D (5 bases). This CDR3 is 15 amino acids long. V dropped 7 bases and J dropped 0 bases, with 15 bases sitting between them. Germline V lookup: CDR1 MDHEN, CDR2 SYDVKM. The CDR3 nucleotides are TGTGCCAGCAAACACCGTGGGGGGGCTAACTATGGCTACACCTTC. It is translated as CASKHRGGANYGYTF.

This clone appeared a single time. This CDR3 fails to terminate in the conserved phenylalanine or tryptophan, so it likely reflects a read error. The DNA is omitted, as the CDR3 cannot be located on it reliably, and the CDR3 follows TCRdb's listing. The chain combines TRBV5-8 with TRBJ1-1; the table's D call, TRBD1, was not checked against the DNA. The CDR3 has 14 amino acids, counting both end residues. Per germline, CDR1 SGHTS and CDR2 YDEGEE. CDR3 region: CASSSTGTGGQALS.

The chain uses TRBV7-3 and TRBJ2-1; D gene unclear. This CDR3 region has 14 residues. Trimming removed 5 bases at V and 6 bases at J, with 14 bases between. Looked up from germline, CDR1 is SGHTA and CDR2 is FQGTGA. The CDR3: CASSLNGFSNEQFF. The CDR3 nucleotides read TGTGCCAGCAGCCTAAACGGGTTCAGCAATGAGCAGTTCTTC.

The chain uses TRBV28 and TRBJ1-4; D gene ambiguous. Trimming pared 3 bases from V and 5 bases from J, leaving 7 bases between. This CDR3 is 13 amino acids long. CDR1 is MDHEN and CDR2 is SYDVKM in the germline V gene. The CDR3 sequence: CASSFVQNEKLFF. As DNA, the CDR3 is TGTGCCAGCAGTTTCGTTCAGAATGAAAAACTGTTTTTT. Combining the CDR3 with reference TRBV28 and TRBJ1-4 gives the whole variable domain DVKVTQSSRYLVKRTGEKVFLECVQDMDHENMFWYRQDPGLGLRLIYFSYDVKMKEKGDIPEGYSVSREKKERFSLILESASTNQTSMYLCASSFVQNEKLFFGSGTQLSVL.

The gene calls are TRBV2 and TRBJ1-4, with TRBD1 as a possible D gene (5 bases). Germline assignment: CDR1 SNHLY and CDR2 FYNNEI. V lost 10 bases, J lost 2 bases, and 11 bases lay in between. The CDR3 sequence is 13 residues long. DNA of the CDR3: TGTGCCACCAGACGGGGGACTAATGAAAAACTGTTTTTT. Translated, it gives CATRRGTNEKLFF. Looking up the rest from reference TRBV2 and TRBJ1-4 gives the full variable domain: EPEVTQTPSHQVTQMGQEVILRCVPISNHLYFYWYRQILGQKVEFLVSFYNNEISEKSEIFDDQFSVERPDGSNFTLKIRSTKLEDSAMYFCATRRGTNEKLFFGSGTQLSVL.

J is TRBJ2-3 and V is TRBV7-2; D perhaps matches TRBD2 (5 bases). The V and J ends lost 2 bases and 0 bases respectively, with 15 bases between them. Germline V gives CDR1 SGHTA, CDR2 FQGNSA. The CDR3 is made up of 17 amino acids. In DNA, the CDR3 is TGTGCCAGCAGCTTACAGCTCTTTCGGGGTAGCACAGATACGCAGTATTTT. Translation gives CASSLQLFRGSTDTQYF. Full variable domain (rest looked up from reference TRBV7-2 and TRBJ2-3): GAGVSQSPSNKVTEKGKDVELRCDPISGHTALYWYRQSLGQGLEFLIYFQGNSAPDKSGLPSDRFSAERTGGSVSTLTIQRTQQEDSAVYLCASSLQLFRGSTDTQYFGPGTRLTVL.

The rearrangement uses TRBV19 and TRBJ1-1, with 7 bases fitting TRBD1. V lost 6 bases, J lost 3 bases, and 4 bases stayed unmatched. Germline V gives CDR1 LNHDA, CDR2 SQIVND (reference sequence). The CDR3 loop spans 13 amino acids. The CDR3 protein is CASSLDRDTEAFF. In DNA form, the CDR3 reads TGTGCCAGTAGCCTCGACAGGGACACTGAAGCTTTCTTT.

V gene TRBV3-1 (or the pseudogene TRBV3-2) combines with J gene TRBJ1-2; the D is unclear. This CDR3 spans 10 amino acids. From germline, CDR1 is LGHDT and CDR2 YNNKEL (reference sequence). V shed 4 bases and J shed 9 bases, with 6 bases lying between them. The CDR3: CASSPRSYTF. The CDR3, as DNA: TGTGCCAGCAGCCCCAGGAGCTACACCTTC.

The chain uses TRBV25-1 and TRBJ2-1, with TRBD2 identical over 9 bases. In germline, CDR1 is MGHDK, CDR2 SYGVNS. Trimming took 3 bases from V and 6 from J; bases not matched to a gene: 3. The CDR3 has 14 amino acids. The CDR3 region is CASSDAGGGNEQFF. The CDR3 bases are TGTGCCAGCAGTGACGCGGGAGGGGGCAATGAGCAGTTCTTC.

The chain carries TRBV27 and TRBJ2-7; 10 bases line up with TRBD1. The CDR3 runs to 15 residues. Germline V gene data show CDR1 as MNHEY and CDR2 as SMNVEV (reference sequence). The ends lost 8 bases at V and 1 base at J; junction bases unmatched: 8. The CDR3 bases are TGTGCCAGCCGCTCCCCGGGACAGGGGTCCTACGAGCAGTACTTC. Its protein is CASRSPGQGSYEQYF.

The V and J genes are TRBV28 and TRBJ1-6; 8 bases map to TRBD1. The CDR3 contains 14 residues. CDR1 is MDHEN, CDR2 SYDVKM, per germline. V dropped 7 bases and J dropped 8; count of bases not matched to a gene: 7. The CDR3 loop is CASTPRQGYSPLHF. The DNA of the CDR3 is TGTGCCAGCACCCCCCGACAGGGGTATTCACCCCTCCACTTT.